Given below is one TCR beta chain in context. Its target is unknown. The data belong to a study of molecular identifiers for immune sequencing clone quantification. General study points: Jurkat TCR RNA spiked in from one cell reportedly remained identifiable amid about a million naive cells.

J was trimmed by 5 bases and V by 9 bases; bases with no gene match: 9. The length of the CDR3 is 13 residues. Germline V CDR1 and CDR2: SNHLY, FYNNEI. Generation of bulk TCR libraries relied on previously described methods and listed TCR primers. Using its own MiXCR run on the PCR reads, TCRdb lists one record per CDR3 protein. Here the sample spans some 680,000 distinct CDR3 sequences, roughly 23% being singletons. Using a CD8+CD4-CCR7+CD45RA+ phenotype, naive CD8 T cells were sorted. This chain joins TRBV2 and TRBJ1-2, with TRBD1 identical over 7 bases. Sequencing was performed on naive CD8+ T cells from blood, with Jurkat cell RNA spiked in. Subset denoted: FACS-sorted CD8+CD4-CCR7+CD45RA+ naive T cells. The sequence derives from a human donor in good health. Some libraries in this study had Jurkat cell RNA spiked in. The CDR3 DNA reads as TGTGCCAGTCAAACCGGGACAGCTTATGGCTACACCTTC. This translates into CASQTGTAYGYTF. Full variable domain (missing parts from reference TRBV2 and TRBJ1-2): EPEVTQTPSHQVTQMGQEVILRCVPISNHLYFYWYRQILGQKVEFLVSFYNNEISEKSEIFDDQFSVERPDGSNFTLKIRSTKLEDSAMYFCASQTGTAYGYTFGSGTRLTVV.